Given below is one T cell receptor (beta chain) in context. The antigen remains undetermined. This entry comes from a study of T cells after posttransplantation cyclophosphamide. General study results and limits: Skin or GI-infiltrating T cells shared few TRB sequences with blood. Later blood repertoires were often dominated by clones from the donor CD8+ memory compartment. Recipient CMV seropositivity and CMV reactivation strongly tracked TRB clonality.

Busulfan-fludarabine conditioning, marrow transplant, and cyclophosphamide on days +3 and +4 were administered. The table came from immunoSEQ multiplex PCR; TCRdb's copy has only in-frame clones and leaves some out. The sample has thousands of clones, roughly 80% seen once. This sequence originates from a female patient between 35 and 55 years old who received an allogeneic stem cell transplant from a related donor, was CMV-positive, and had no GVHD. The T cells may come from the graft donor. Source: CD4+ T cells sorted from blood, taken about 1,200 days after allogeneic stem cell transplant with posttransplant cyclophosphamide.

The CDR3 reads CASSLTGGFGYTF. DNA of the CDR3: TGCGCCAGCAGCTTGACAGGGGGCTTTGGCTACACCTTC. The genes are TRBV5-1 and TRBJ1-2, with 9 bases aligning to TRBD1. The ends lost 1 base at V and 7 bases at J; junction bases unmatched: 2. Germline V gives CDR1 SGHRS, CDR2 YFSETQ. This CDR3 spans 13 amino acids.